This is a list of T cell receptor beta chains from one sample in a study of blood T cell repertoires in COVID-19. This table comes from immunoSEQ multiplex PCR, and its TCRdb copy is limited to in-frame clones, with some not included. The sample includes about 50,000 clones, 85% of them seen just once. Material: peripheral blood. The receptors come from a man between 60 and 75 years old with acute or convalescent COVID-19. Both conserved end residues are part of each CDR3. D genes are given only for firm matches. Clone size, where shown, is once, few, many, or a class for clones that have expanded.

size,J,D,V,CDR3,DNA
few,TRBJ1-1,-,TRBV30,CAWSVRHSNTEAFF,TGTGCCTGGAGTGTGCGTCACTCGAACACTGAAGCTTTCTTT
once,TRBJ1-2,-,TRBV13,CASSFGGDLGRQDGYTF,TGTGCCAGCAGCTTCGGTGGTGATTTGGGGAGACAGGATGGCTACACCTTC
once,TRBJ2-2,-,TRBV5-1,CASSLAPTPGELFF,TGCGCCAGCAGCTTGGCGCCGACACCCGGGGAGCTGTTTTTT
-,TRBJ2-5,TRBD2,TRBV4-2,CASSHLTKPGGEGKTQYF,TGTGCCAGCAGCCACCTTACGAAGCCGGGGGGAGAGGGCAAGACCCAGTACTTC
-,TRBJ2-1,TRBD2,TRBV4-2,CASSQGRGRAVDEQFF,TGTGCCAGCAGCCAAGGACGCGGGAGGGCCGTAGATGAGCAGTTCTTC
-,TRBJ2-1,TRBD2,TRBV5-1,CASSRLAGELDEQFF,TGCGCCAGCAGCCGACTAGCGGGAGAGTTAGATGAGCAGTTCTTC
-,TRBJ1-5,-,TRBV7-2,CASSSDKLFQPQHF,TGTGCCAGCAGCTCCGACAAATTGTTTCAGCCCCAGCATTTT
-,TRBJ2-7,TRBD2,TRBV5-1,CASSDSGRWYEQYF,TGCGCCAGCAGTGATAGCGGGAGGTGGTACGAGCAGTACTTC
-,TRBJ2-6,-,TRBV19,CASSNPISGANVLTF,TGTGCCAGTAGTAATCCTATATCTGGGGCCAACGTCCTGACTTTC
-,TRBJ2-7,-,TRBV30,CAWSPSSEQYF,TGTGCCTGGAGTCCGTCCTCCGAGCAGTACTTC
once,TRBJ1-3,-,TRBV5-1,CASSLDSSGNTIYF,TGCGCCAGCAGCCTGGACAGCTCTGGAAACACCATATATTTT
-,TRBJ2-7,-,TRBV30,CAWGRDTNYEQYF,TGTGCCTGGGGCCGGGACACCAACTACGAGCAGTACTTC
-,TRBJ2-3,TRBD1,TRBV6-1,CASSEIRDSRSFF,TGTGCCAGCAGTGAGATCCGGGACAGCCGAAGTTTTTTT
-,TRBJ1-1,TRBD1,TRBV29-1,CSGEQGFEAFF,TGCAGCGGGGAACAGGGGTTTGAAGCTTTCTTT
-,TRBJ2-3,TRBD2,TRBV27,CASSLSGSRGSQYF,TGTGCCAGCAGCCTTAGCGGGAGCAGGGGGTCGCAGTATTTT
-,TRBJ2-3,TRBD1,TRBV29-1,CSVEDRGDTQYF,TGCAGCGTTGAGGACAGGGGTGATACGCAGTATTTT
-,TRBJ2-5,TRBD2,TRBV3-1/TRBV3-2,CASRRLAGVGPQETQYF,TGTGCCAGCCGCCGACTAGCGGGGGTGGGGCCTCAAGAGACCCAGTACTTC
-,TRBJ1-3,-,TRBV6-1,CASSEARGGARGNTIYF,TGTGCCAGCAGTGAAGCCCGGGGGGGGGCAAGGGGAAACACCATATATTTT
-,TRBJ1-2,TRBD1,TRBV7-9,CASSSWDRPNYGYTF,TGTGCCAGCAGCTCGTGGGACAGGCCGAACTATGGCTACACCTTC
-,TRBJ2-1,TRBD1,TRBV28,CASSLQYGTVYNEQFF,TGTGCCAGCAGCCTACAGTATGGGACAGTATACAATGAGCAGTTCTTC
-,TRBJ2-5,TRBD1,TRBV19,CASSILGQGKLSQYF,TGTGCCAGTAGTATCCTTGGACAGGGGAAACTGTCACAGTACTTC
-,TRBJ1-5,-,TRBV3-1/TRBV3-2,CASSQLYRADQPQHF,TGTGCCAGCAGCCAATTGTACAGGGCGGATCAGCCCCAGCATTTT
-,TRBJ2-5,-,TRBV28,CASKERTIDQETQYF,TGTGCCAGCAAGGAGAGGACTATAGACCAAGAGACCCAGTACTTC
-,TRBJ2-7,-,TRBV7-9,CASSLAGDRGEQYF,TGTGCCAGCAGCTTAGCGGGAGATCGAGGCGAGCAGTACTTC
few,TRBJ1-2,-,TRBV6-5,CASSLAGNYGYTF,TGTGCCAGCAGTTTGGCGGGAAACTATGGCTACACCTTC
-,TRBJ2-7,TRBD2,TRBV28,CASSFGLAEQYF,TGTGCCAGCAGTTTCGGACTAGCGGAGCAGTACTTC
-,TRBJ2-4,-,TRBV29-1,CSVATDSNIQYF,TGCAGCGTGGCGACAGATTCCAACATTCAGTACTTC
-,TRBJ1-5,-,TRBV27,CASSPLGGRGRQPQHF,TGTGCCAGCAGTCCGTTGGGGGGGCGCGGGAGGCAGCCCCAGCATTTT